This TCR beta chain stems from a study of cytomegalovirus exposure and HLA in healthy donors. On the study more broadly: Caucasian-associated ancestry cluster membership applied to about 83% of about 370 genotyped donors.

The CDR3 has 17 residues. V was pared by 0 bases and J by 3 bases, with 15 bases between. Germline V lookup: CDR1 SGDLS, CDR2 YYNGEE. PCR was performed using 60 Vbeta and 13 Jbeta primers. Only in-frame clones appear in the TCRdb table, and some are missing; sequencing was by immunoSEQ multiplex PCR. The data show approximately 130,000 clones, roughly 85% seen once. This clone was observed a few times. The antigen is undetermined. Study findings and constraints: CMV antigen specificity was confirmed in vitro for a few CMV-associated chains.

The V and J genes are TRBV9 and TRBJ2-2; no reliable D call. The receptor was isolated from a woman in her twenties or thirties in good health and CMV-seropositive. The sample comprised PBMCs. The CDR3 DNA reads as TGTGCCAGCAGCGTAGGGCCTGAGGCCGACTACACCGGGGAGCTGTTTTTT. This translates into CASSVGPEADYTGELFF.